This paragraph reports one T cell receptor beta chain. Produced via immunoSEQ multiplex PCR; TCRdb's table is partial and in-frame only. Among roughly 120,000 clones listed, around 90% were seen once. The data stem from a study of T cell responses to AZD1222 COVID-19 vaccine. The V and J ends lost 0 bases and 3 bases respectively, with 11 bases between them. This CDR3 spans 16 amino acids. From germline, CDR1 is MNHEY and CDR2 SVGAGI. Sequences were derived from peripheral blood, sampled on day 0 of AZD1222 vaccination. The sequence was collected from an adult in good health. The chain links TRBV6-5 to TRBJ2-2; D remains unclear. The CDR3, as DNA: TGTGCCAGCAGTTACTCCCCGCTGGGGTACACCGGGGAGCTGTTTTTT. Amino acids: CASSYSPLGYTGELFF.